This passage covers 2 T cell receptor beta chains from one sample sequenced in a study of multiple sclerosis patients with progressive multifocal leukoencephalopathy. Time point of the sample: time of PML onset. The repertoire was sequenced with immunoSEQ multiplex PCR; TCRdb's copy has only in-frame clones and lacks some. The data hold 25,000 to 35,000 clones, with roughly 84% observed a single time. The material sequenced was PBMCs, taken from a patient treated with natalizumab. Receptor source: a human donor with progressive multifocal leukoencephalopathy.

The genes are TRBV27 and TRBJ1-4, with a possible D match to TRBD1 (5 bases). Trimming pared 3 bases from V and 3 bases from J, leaving 8 bases between. Germline loops: CDR1 MNHEY, CDR2 SMNVEV (reference sequence). There are 14 residues in the CDR3. CDR3 DNA: TGTGCCAGCAGTTTCCAGGGTTCTAATGAAAAACTGTTTTTT. Its protein product is CASSFQGSNEKLFF.

The V and J genes are TRBV4-3 and TRBJ2-1; no clear D gene. The CDR3 is made up of 13 amino acids. Germline CDR1 is LGHNA and CDR2 is YSLEER. Trimming removed 4 bases from V and 6 bases from J, with 10 bases in between. The CDR3 spells CASSLNLINEQFF. CDR3 DNA sequence: TGCGCCAGCAGCCTGAACCTAATCAATGAGCAGTTCTTC.